The T cell receptor (beta chain) under discussion was sequenced for a study of blood T cell repertoires in COVID-19. The assay was immunoSEQ multiplex PCR, and TCRdb's table has in-frame clones only and misses some. Among hundreds of thousands of clones listed, approximately 82% were seen once. This sequence originates from a man aged 40-55 years who had been exposed to COVID-19. The material sequenced was PBMCs or T cells enriched from blood (not recorded which).

The CDR3 here is CASSFWGAEAFF. CDR3 DNA sequence: TGTGCCAGCAGTTTTTGGGGGGCTGAAGCTTTCTTT. The chain couples TRBV28 to TRBJ1-1; D is perhaps TRBD1 (5 bases). Per germline, CDR1 MDHEN and CDR2 SYDVKM. CDR3 length: 12 residues. V lost 3 bases to trimming and J lost 6 bases, with 8 bases between them. The full variable domain, with the rest looked up from reference TRBV28 and TRBJ1-1, is DVKVTQSSRYLVKRTGEKVFLECVQDMDHENMFWYRQDPGLGLRLIYFSYDVKMKEKGDIPEGYSVSREKKERFSLILESASTNQTSMYLCASSFWGAEAFFGQGTRLTVV.